This TCR beta chain stems from a study of cytomegalovirus exposure and HLA in healthy donors. As for this clone: Its target is unknown.

The primer mix had 60 Vbeta and 13 Jbeta primers. Sequenced by immunoSEQ multiplex PCR; TCRdb stores in-frame clones only, minus some. The ten top clones account for more than 25%, within a sample of some 48,000 clones. The germline V gene has CDR1 MNHEY and CDR2 SVGAGI. Trimming removed 0 bases from V and 6 bases from J, with 15 bases in between. CDR3 length: 15 amino acids. Study-wide results and limits: Presence/absence analyses rested on an assumption that sequencing depth was roughly uniform across donors. Further analysis, carried out later, found HLA-associated TCR beta chains more clonally expanded than equally common other chains. When a later analysis was performed, an Asian-associated ancestry cluster reportedly had fewer N-insertions than the roughly 690-donor mean. Analyzed later, most CMV-associated TCR beta chains appeared HLA-restricted.

The TCR comes from a middle-aged man in good health and CMV-seropositive. Sequencing was done on a sample of PBMCs. The gene calls are TRBV6-5 and TRBJ2-7; the D gene is possibly TRBD2 (5 bases). CDR3 in amino acids: CASSYSTGLLGEQYF. The CDR3 DNA follows: TGTGCCAGCAGTTACTCGACCGGACTCTTGGGCGAGCAGTACTTC.